Below, one T cell receptor (beta chain) is given with its context. What it recognizes is unknown. The data stem from a study of cytomegalovirus exposure and HLA in healthy donors. Study-level results: Earlier results showed most TCR beta V segments being productive about 87% or about 30% of the time.

The V end was cut by 3 bases, the J end by 4 bases, with 25 bases between. This CDR3 region has 18 residues. Germline loops: CDR1 LNHDA, CDR2 SQIVND (reference sequence). With 60 Vbeta and 13 Jbeta primers, the PCR was carried out. Sequenced by immunoSEQ multiplex PCR; TCRdb stores in-frame clones only, minus some. The table shows approximately 140,000 clones, with 60% to 80% occurring only once. The TCR originated in an older woman in good health and CMV-seronegative. The sample was PBMCs. The chain employs TRBV19 and TRBJ2-7, with a possible D match to TRBD1 (6 bases). The CDR3 region is CASSIGSTGHPIPYEQYF. CDR3 DNA sequence: TGTGCCAGTAGTATTGGCTCCACAGGGCACCCTATTCCGTACGAGCAGTACTTC. Full variable domain (missing parts from reference TRBV19 and TRBJ2-7): DGGITQSPKYLFRKEGQNVTLSCEQNLNHDAMYWYRQDPGQGLRLIYYSQIVNDFQKGDIAEGYSVSREKKESFPLTVTSAQKNPTAFYLCASSIGSTGHPIPYEQYFGPGTRLTVT.